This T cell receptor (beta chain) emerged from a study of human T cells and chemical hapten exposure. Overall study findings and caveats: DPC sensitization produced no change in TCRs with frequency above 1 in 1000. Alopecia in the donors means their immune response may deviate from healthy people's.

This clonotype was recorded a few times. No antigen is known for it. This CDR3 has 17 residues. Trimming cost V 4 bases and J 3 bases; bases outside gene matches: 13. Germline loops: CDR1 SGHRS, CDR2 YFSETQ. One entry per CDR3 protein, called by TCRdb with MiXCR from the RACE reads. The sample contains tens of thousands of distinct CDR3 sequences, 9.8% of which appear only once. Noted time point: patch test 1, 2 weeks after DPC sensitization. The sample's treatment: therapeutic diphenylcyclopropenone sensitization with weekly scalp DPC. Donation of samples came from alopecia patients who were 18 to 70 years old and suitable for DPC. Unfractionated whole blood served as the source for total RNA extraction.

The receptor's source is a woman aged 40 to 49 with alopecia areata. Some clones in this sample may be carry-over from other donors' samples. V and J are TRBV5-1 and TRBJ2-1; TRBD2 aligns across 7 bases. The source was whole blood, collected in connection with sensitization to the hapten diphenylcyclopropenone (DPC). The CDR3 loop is CASSPIGGRGIYNEQFF. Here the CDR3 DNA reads TGCGCCAGCAGCCCGATCGGGGGGAGAGGGATCTACAATGAGCAGTTCTTC.